The 4 T cell receptor beta chains in this list originate from one sample, sequenced in a study of Ad26.COV2.S vaccination and SARS-CoV-2 variants. Documented treatment: some 19 received Ad26.COV2.S at low or high dose, single or two shots; several received placebo; per-sample allocation not given. All samples were drawn on day 63, counting from the first vaccine or placebo injection. Using immunoSEQ multiplex PCR, the repertoire was profiled, and TCRdb retains in-frame clones only, with some absent. The data contain more than 300,000 clones, around 81% of them singletons. Material: peripheral blood, obtained in a trial of Ad26.COV2.S vaccine versus placebo. Receptors were obtained from a person aged 18-65 years who received the Ad26.COV2.S COVID-19 vaccine or a placebo.

Details on this clone: Germline is not matched at one junction end, which may reflect a read error. CDR3 sequence (DNA): TGTGCCAGCAATTACAGGGCAACAGACGAGCAGTACTTC. Protein product: CASNYRATDEQYF. The rearrangement uses TRBV6-5 and TRBJ2-7; TRBD1 might be the D (6 bases). The germline V gene has CDR1 MNHEY and CDR2 SVGAGI. The CDR3 totals 13 residues.

In its sample, this clone was seen a few times. This chain connects TRBV19 to TRBJ1-1; no clear D gene. The CDR3 consists of 14 residues. Trimming removed 5 bases from V and 0 bases from J, with 10 bases in between. Germline V gene sequence: CDR1 LNHDA, CDR2 SQIVND (reference sequence). The CDR3 reads CASSPVGLNTEAFF. The CDR3 DNA is TGTGCCAGTAGTCCGGTAGGGCTGAACACTGAAGCTTTCTTT.

The J gene is TRBJ2-1, the V gene TRBV18; D ambiguous. The V end was cut by 2 bases, the J end by 9 bases, with 17 bases between. The CDR3 extends over 15 amino acids. Germline CDR1 and CDR2: KGHSH and LQKENI. The CDR3 spells CASSPSHFTVVEQFF. The CDR3 DNA follows: TGTGCCAGCTCACCATCACACTTCACGGTGGTTGAGCAGTTCTTC.

The chain links TRBV28 to TRBJ1-6; D unclear. V dropped 8 bases and J dropped 10 bases, with 12 bases sitting between them. CDR1 is MDHEN and CDR2 is SYDVKM in the germline V gene. This CDR3 region has 12 residues. DNA of the CDR3: TGTGCCAGCTATCGTTTCCAGTCACCCCTCCACTTT. As protein: CASYRFQSPLHF.